The 18 T cell receptor beta chains reported below all come from one sample, sequenced in a study of cytomegalovirus exposure and HLA in healthy donors. Amplification used 60 Vbeta primers and 13 Jbeta primers. The repertoire was sequenced with immunoSEQ multiplex PCR; TCRdb's copy has only in-frame clones and lacks some. The sample holds some 200,000 clones, approximately 78% seen once. Sequencing was performed on PBMCs. These receptor sequences come from a woman aged 40 to 55 in good health and CMV-seronegative.

This clone was counted once. The gene calls are TRBV28 and TRBJ1-5; no firm D call. CDR3 length: 12 amino acids. Trimming cost V 6 bases and J 6 bases, with 9 bases left between them. Per the germline V gene, CDR1 is MDHEN and CDR2 is SYDVKM. CDR3 protein: CASREASQPQHF. CDR3 DNA: TGTGCCAGCAGAGAGGCGAGTCAGCCCCAGCATTTT.

The CDR3 coding sequence is TGCAGTGCGAGCGCCTATGGCTACACCTTC. Amino acids: CSASAYGYTF. The J gene is TRBJ1-2, the V gene TRBV20-1, with D hard to call. V lost 6 bases and J 4 bases, leaving 6 bases between the germline ends. The CDR3 has 10 amino acids. Per the germline V gene, CDR1 is DFQATT and CDR2 is SNEGSKA (reference sequence).

This sequence joins TRBV4-1 and TRBJ1-5; TRBD1 might be the D (6 bases). The ends were cut back, 3 bases at V and 2 bases at J, with 23 bases in the middle. The CDR3 length is 19 residues. Germline CDR1 is MGHRA and CDR2 is YSYEKL. CDR3 sequence reads: CASSQSKLGAISGNQPQHF. CDR3 sequence (DNA): TGCGCCAGCAGCCAGTCCAAGTTGGGGGCGATATCGGGCAATCAGCCCCAGCATTTT.

The CDR3 loop reads CASTSGATREQYF. DNA of the CDR3: TGTGCCAGCACCTCAGGGGCTACAAGAGAGCAGTACTTC. The rearrangement links TRBV6-5 to TRBJ2-7, with D possibly TRBD1 on 6 matching bases. V lost 7 bases and J lost 7, with 17 bases in between. The germline V gene has CDR1 MNHEY and CDR2 SVGAGI. The CDR3 has 13 residues.

The chain combines TRBV11-2 with TRBJ2-1; TRBD2 matches 11 bases. CDR3 length equals 15 residues. J was trimmed by 8 bases and V by 3 bases; bases with no gene match: 6. Germline lookup yields CDR1 SGHAT and CDR2 FQNNGV. As DNA, the CDR3 is TGTGCCAGCAGCTTTAGCGGGACTAGCGGTTATGAGCAGTTCTTC. Its protein is CASSFSGTSGYEQFF. The full variable domain, completed using reference TRBV11-2 and TRBJ2-1, is EAGVAQSPRYKIIEKRQSVAFWCNPISGHATLYWYQQILGQGPKLLIQFQNNGVVDDSQLPKDRFSAERLKGVDSTLKIQPAKLEDSAVYLCASSFSGTSGYEQFFGPGTRLTVL.

This clone was observed a handful of times. The chain uses TRBV10-3 and TRBJ1-2; D is ambiguous. Deletions cut 2 bases from V and 6 bases from J, with 16 bases between. The CDR3 has 15 amino acids. Per germline, CDR1 ENHRY and CDR2 SYGVKD. The CDR3 sequence is CAISEAGGRRDGYTF. The CDR3, as DNA: TGTGCCATCAGTGAGGCCGGAGGACGTAGGGATGGCTACACCTTC.

The chain carries TRBV19 and TRBJ1-1, with TRBD1 identical over 9 bases. The germline V gene encodes CDR1 LNHDA and CDR2 SQIVND (reference sequence). There are 15 residues in the CDR3. V was pared by 6 bases and J by 5 bases, with 10 bases of the junction left unmatched. CDR3 sequence reads: CASSPRQGGSTEAFF. CDR3 DNA: TGTGCCAGTAGCCCTCGACAGGGGGGATCGACTGAAGCTTTCTTT.

The chain recombines TRBV28 with TRBJ1-2, with D perhaps TRBD1 (5 bases). The germline CDR1 and CDR2 sequences are MDHEN and SYDVKM. The length of the CDR3 is 12 residues. Between the trimmed V and J ends, which lost 6 bases and 1 base, there was a span of 6 bases. The CDR3 sequence: CASSDSNYGYTF. DNA for the CDR3: TGTGCCAGCAGCGACAGTAACTATGGCTACACCTTC.

The rearrangement joins TRBV5-1 to TRBJ2-7; weak D call: TRBD1 (6 bases). Germline CDR1 and CDR2: SGHRS and YFSETQ. V lost 4 bases and J lost 0, with 11 bases in between. The CDR3 covers 14 residues. CDR3 nucleotide sequence: TGCGCCAGCAGCCTTGCCAGGGGCTCCTACGAGCAGTACTTC. This codes for CASSLARGSYEQYF.

The chain joins TRBV30 to TRBJ2-7; 8 nucleotides align to TRBD1. The CDR3 sequence is 10 residues long. V lost 5 bases and J lost 13; bases outside the gene matches: 7. CDR1 is GTSNPN, CDR2 SVGIG, per germline (reference sequence). Here the CDR3 DNA reads TGTGCCTGGGGGGACAGGCCCGTATACTTC. It is translated as CAWGDRPVYF.

This clone was seen more than once but under ten times. The chain employs TRBV1 and TRBJ2-7; the table assigns TRBD2, which was not confirmed against the DNA. TRBV1 is flagged as a pseudogene. The CDR3 contains 19 residues. This CDR3 is CTSSQKPLSLAGPSYEQYF. CDR3 sequence (DNA): TGCACCAGCAGCCAAAAACCCCTAAGTCTAGCGGGCCCGTCCTACGAGCAGTACTTC.

The chain couples TRBV2 to TRBJ2-3, with 12 bases that match TRBD2. Germline loops: CDR1 SNHLY, CDR2 FYNNEI. The CDR3 extends over 16 amino acids. The junction had 10 bases not matched to a gene; V was cut back by 6 bases and J by 6 bases. The CDR3 loop is CASRNGLAGRSDTQYF. CDR3 nucleotides: TGTGCCAGCAGGAACGGACTAGCGGGACGGTCTGATACGCAGTATTTT.

J is TRBJ1-4 and V is TRBV7-7; D not resolved. V lost 5 bases and J lost 8, with 12 bases in between. This CDR3 contains 13 residues. CDR1 is SSHAT and CDR2 is FNYEAQ in the germline V gene (reference sequence). The CDR3 coding sequence is TGTGCCAGCAGCCGAAGCACGGGGGAAAAACTGTTTTTT. Protein: CASSRSTGEKLFF.

This chain connects TRBV9 to TRBJ2-3, with TRBD2 identical over 10 bases. CDR1 SGDLS and CDR2 YYNGEE come from the germline V gene. The CDR3 loop spans 15 amino acids. V shed 4 bases and J 2 bases; nucleotides not matched to a gene: 4. CDR3 residues: CASSPLAGLTDTQYF. The CDR3 DNA follows: TGTGCCAGCAGCCCACTAGCGGGGCTCACAGATACGCAGTATTTT. The whole variable domain, filled in from reference TRBV9 and TRBJ2-3, reads DSGVTQTPKHLITATGQRVTLRCSPRSGDLSVYWYQQSLDQGLQFLIQYYNGEERAKGNILERFSAQQFPDLHSELNLSSLELGDSALYFCASSPLAGLTDTQYFGPGTRLTVL.

This chain uses TRBV20-1 with TRBJ1-1; D is unresolved. The CDR3 sequence is 11 residues long. Germline-derived CDR1 and CDR2 are DFQATT and SNEGSKA (reference sequence). Trimming stripped 3 bases from V and 1 base from J, with 3 bases between. CDR3 in amino acids: CSASGNTEAFF. In nucleotides, the CDR3 is TGCAGTGCTAGCGGGAACACTGAAGCTTTCTTT.

J is TRBJ2-7 and V is TRBV10-3; D is possibly TRBD2 (6 bases). V lost 2 bases, J lost 3 bases, and 11 bases lay in between. Germline assignment: CDR1 ENHRY and CDR2 SYGVKD. This CDR3 region has 14 residues. The CDR3 coding sequence is TGTGCCATCAGTGAGATTACTAGCCTCTACGAGCAGTACTTC. Amino acids: CAISEITSLYEQYF.

This clone has just one count. The genes are TRBV29-1 and TRBJ2-3; TRBD2 matches 10 bases. The V and J ends lost 6 bases and 4 bases, in that order; junction bases with no gene match: 4. CDR1 is SQVTM and CDR2 is ANQGSEA in the germline V gene. The CDR3 is made up of 13 amino acids. In nucleotides, the CDR3 is TGCAGCGTACCAGCGGGAGGGTCAGATACGCAGTATTTT. It specifies CSVPAGGSDTQYF.

J is TRBJ2-7 and V is TRBV5-1; perhaps TRBD2 as D (7 bases). Germline lookup yields CDR1 SGHRS and CDR2 YFSETQ. CDR3 length equals 17 residues. Trimming stripped 1 base from V and 4 bases from J, with 21 bases between. The CDR3 DNA reads as TGCGCCAGCAGCTTGATGCTCCCTAGCGGAAGGGGGTACGAGCAGTACTTC. Translating it yields CASSLMLPSGRGYEQYF.